This TCR beta chain originates from a study of blood T cell repertoires in COVID-19. Looking at the study overall: COVID-19 samples, acute and convalescent, were from the United States, Italy and Spain. PBMCs, B-cell-depleted T cells, or T cells were the source of the cDNA or gDNA that made up the material.

Sequencing was performed with immunoSEQ multiplex PCR; in TCRdb, only in-frame clones are kept and a portion is missing. The table lists approximately 62,000 clones, 85% to 90% of them singletons. Germline V gene data show CDR1 as LNHNV and CDR2 as YYDKDF (reference sequence). V was shortened by 4 bases and J by 7 bases, with 16 bases between the two germline ends. This CDR3 comprises 15 residues. The chain carries TRBV15 and TRBJ2-2, with D tentatively TRBD1 (5 bases). What was sequenced was peripheral blood. The receptor was derived from a human donor with active COVID-19. The donor label of this sample is uncertain. The CDR3 here is CATSTLRVGVGELFF. CDR3 nucleotides: TGTGCCACCAGCACGCTCAGGGTAGGGGTCGGGGAGCTGTTTTTT.